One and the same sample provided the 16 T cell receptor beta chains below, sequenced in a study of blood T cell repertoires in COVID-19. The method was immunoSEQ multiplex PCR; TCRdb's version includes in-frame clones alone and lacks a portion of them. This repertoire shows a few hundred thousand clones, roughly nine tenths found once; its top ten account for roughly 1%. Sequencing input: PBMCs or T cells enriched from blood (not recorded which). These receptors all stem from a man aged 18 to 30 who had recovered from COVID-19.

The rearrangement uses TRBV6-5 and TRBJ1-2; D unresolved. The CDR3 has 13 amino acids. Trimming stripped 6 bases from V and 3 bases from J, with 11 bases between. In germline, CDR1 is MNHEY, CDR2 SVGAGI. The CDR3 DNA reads TGTGCCAGCAGCCACGGGAAGGACTATGGCTACACCTTC. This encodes CASSHGKDYGYTF.

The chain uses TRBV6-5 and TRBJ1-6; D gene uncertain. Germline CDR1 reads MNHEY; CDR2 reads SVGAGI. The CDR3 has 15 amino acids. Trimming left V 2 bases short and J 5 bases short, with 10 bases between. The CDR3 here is CASSYVGRNNSPLHF. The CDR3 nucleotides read TGTGCCAGCAGTTACGTTGGCAGGAATAATTCACCCCTCCACTTT.

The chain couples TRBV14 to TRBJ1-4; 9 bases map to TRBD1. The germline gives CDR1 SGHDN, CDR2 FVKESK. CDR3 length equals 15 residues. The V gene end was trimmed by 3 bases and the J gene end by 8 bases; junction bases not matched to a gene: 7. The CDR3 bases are TGTGCCAGCAGCCATCGGGACAGGGAAGACGAAAAACTGTTTTTT. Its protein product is CASSHRDREDEKLFF.

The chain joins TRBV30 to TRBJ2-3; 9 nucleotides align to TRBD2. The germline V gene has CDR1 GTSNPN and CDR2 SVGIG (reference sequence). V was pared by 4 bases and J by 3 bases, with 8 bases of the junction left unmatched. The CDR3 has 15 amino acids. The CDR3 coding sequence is TGTGCCTGGACTCTTAGCGGGAGTCTTACAGATACGCAGTATTTT. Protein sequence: CAWTLSGSLTDTQYF. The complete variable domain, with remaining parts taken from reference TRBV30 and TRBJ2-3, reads SQTIHQWPATLVQPVGSPLSLECTVEGTSNPNLYWYRQAAGRGLQLLFYSVGIGQISSEVPQNLSASRPQDRQFILSSKKLLLSDSGFYLCAWTLSGSLTDTQYFGPGTRLTVL.

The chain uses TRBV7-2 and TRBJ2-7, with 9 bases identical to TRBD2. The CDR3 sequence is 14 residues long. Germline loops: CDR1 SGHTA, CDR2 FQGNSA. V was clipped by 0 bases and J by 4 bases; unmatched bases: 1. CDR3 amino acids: CASSLARGGYEQYF. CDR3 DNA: TGTGCCAGCAGCTTAGCGCGGGGGGGGTACGAGCAGTACTTC.

The CDR3 here is CASTPPGTEFTNYGYTF. The CDR3 DNA reads TGTGCCAGCACCCCCCCCGGTACCGAGTTTACTAACTATGGCTACACCTTC. V and J are TRBV5-4 and TRBJ1-2, with unresolved D. Germline V gene lookup returns CDR1 SGHNT and CDR2 YYREEE (reference sequence). The CDR3 loop spans 17 amino acids. Trimming shortened V by 6 bases and J by 0 bases, and 21 bases separated the two germline ends.

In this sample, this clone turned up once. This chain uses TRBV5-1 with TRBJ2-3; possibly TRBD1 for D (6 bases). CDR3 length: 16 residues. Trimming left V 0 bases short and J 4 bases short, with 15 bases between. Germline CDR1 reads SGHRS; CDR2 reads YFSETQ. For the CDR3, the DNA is TGCGCCAGCAGCTTGGCCGGAGGACAGTCCGCAGATACGCAGTATTTT. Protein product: CASSLAGGQSADTQYF.

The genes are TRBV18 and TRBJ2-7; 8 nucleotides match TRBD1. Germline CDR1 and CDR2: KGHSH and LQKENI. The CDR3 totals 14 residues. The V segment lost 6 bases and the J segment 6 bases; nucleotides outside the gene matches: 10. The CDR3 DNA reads TGTGCCAGCTCTCCTGGACAGGGAGGAGGCGAGCAGTACTTC. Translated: CASSPGQGGGEQYF. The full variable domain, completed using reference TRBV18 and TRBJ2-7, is NAGVMQNPRHLVRRRGQEARLRCSPMKGHSHVYWYRQLPEEGLKFMVYLQKENIIDESGMPKERFSAEFPKEGPSILRIQQVVRGDSAAYFCASSPGQGGGEQYFGPGTRLTVT.

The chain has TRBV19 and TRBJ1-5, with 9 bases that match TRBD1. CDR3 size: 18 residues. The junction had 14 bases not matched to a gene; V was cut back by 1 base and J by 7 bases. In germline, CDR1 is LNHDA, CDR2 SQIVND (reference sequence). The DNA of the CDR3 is TGTGCCAGTAGTATAGTCTGGGGGCACAGGGGGCCGAGACAGCCCCAGCATTTT. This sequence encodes CASSIVWGHRGPRQPQHF.

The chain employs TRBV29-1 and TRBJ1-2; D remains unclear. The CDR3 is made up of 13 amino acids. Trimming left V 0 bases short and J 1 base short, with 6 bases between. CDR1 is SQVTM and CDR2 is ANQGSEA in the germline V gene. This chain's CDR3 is CSVEERHNYGYTF. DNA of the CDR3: TGCAGCGTTGAAGAGCGACATAACTATGGCTACACCTTC.

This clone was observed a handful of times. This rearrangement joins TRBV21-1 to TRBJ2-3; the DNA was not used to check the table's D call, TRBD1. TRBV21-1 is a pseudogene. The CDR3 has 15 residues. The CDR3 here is CASSNRDSPTDTQYF. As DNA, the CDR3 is TGTGCCAGCAGCAACCGGGACAGCCCCACAGATACGCAGTATTTT.

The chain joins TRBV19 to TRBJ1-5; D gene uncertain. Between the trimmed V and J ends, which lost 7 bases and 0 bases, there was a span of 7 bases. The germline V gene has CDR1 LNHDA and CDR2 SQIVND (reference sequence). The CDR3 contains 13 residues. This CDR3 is CASIRFSNQPQHF. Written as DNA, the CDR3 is TGTGCCAGTATCCGGTTTAGCAATCAGCCCCAGCATTTT.

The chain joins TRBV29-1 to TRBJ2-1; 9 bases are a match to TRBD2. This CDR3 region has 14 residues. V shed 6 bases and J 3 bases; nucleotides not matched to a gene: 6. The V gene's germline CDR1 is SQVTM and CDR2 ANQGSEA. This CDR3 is CSVREGPFYNEQFF. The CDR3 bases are TGCAGCGTGCGGGAGGGTCCCTTCTACAATGAGCAGTTCTTC.

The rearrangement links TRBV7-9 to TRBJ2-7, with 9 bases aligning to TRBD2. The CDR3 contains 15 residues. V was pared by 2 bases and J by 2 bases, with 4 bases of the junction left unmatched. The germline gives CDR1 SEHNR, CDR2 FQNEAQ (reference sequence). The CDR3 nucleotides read TGTGCCAGCAGCTTACCAGCTAGCGGGACCTACGAGCAGTACTTC. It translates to CASSLPASGTYEQYF.

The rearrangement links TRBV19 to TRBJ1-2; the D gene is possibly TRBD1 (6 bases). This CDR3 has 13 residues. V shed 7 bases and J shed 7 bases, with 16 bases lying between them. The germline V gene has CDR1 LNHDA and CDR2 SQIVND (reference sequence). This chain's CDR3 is CASTGGGRGGYTF. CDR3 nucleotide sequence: TGTGCCAGTACGGGGGGCGGTCGAGGTGGCTACACCTTC.

CDR3 region: CASSLSPGDTQYF. The CDR3 coding sequence is TGTGCCAGCAGTTTATCTCCGGGAGATACGCAGTATTTT. This chain joins TRBV28 and TRBJ2-3; no firm D call. Deletions cut 1 base from V and 5 bases from J, with 7 bases between. The CDR3 consists of 13 residues. Germline loops: CDR1 MDHEN, CDR2 SYDVKM.